What follows are 17 T cell receptor beta chains derived from one specimen sequenced in a study of graft-versus-host responses after intestinal transplantation. Profiled with immunoSEQ multiplex PCR; TCRdb holds only in-frame clones, not every one. The profile shows approximately 50,000 clones, around nine tenths of them singletons. Specimen: PBMCs, collected 26 days after transplant. All receptors come from a human patient who received an intestinal transplant, so some T cells may come from the graft donor.

The chain recombines TRBV28 with TRBJ1-3; D ambiguous. Germline CDR1 reads MDHEN; CDR2 reads SYDVKM. V was pared by 6 bases and J by 0 bases, with 12 bases between. CDR3 length equals 15 residues. CDR3 nucleotides: TGTGCCAGCAGGAACGCAGGAAGCTCTGGAAACACCATATATTTT. It codes for CASRNAGSSGNTIYF.

This chain links TRBV27 with TRBJ1-1, with D tentatively TRBD1 (5 bases). This CDR3 is built from 14 residues. Germline CDR1 is MNHEY and CDR2 is SMNVEV (reference sequence). With 2 bases removed from V and 5 bases from J, the gap between germline ends came to 12 bases. The CDR3 reads CASSLRGGETEAFF. As DNA, the CDR3 is TGTGCCAGCAGTTTACGGGGAGGGGAAACTGAAGCTTTCTTT.

CDR3 loop: CASSVAGVLIEQFF. The CDR3 coding sequence is TGTGCCAGCAGTGTGGCGGGAGTTTTGATTGAGCAGTTCTTC. V and J are TRBV2 and TRBJ2-1, with 7 bases matching TRBD2. Germline lookup yields CDR1 SNHLY and CDR2 FYNNEI. This CDR3 has 14 amino acids. J was trimmed by 9 bases and V by 4 bases; bases with no gene match: 9. Full variable domain (rest looked up from reference TRBV2 and TRBJ2-1): EPEVTQTPSHQVTQMGQEVILRCVPISNHLYFYWYRQILGQKVEFLVSFYNNEISEKSEIFDDQFSVERPDGSNFTLKIRSTKLEDSAMYFCASSVAGVLIEQFFGPGTRLTVL.

This clone was seen once. The V gene is TRBV30, the J gene TRBJ1-2; 8 bases agree with TRBD1. The ends lost 3 bases at V and 2 bases at J; junction bases unmatched: 5. Germline V gene sequence: CDR1 GTSNPN, CDR2 SVGIG (reference sequence). The CDR3 runs to 14 residues. CDR3: CAWRGTGANYGYTF. The CDR3 DNA follows: TGTGCCTGGAGAGGGACAGGAGCCAACTATGGCTACACCTTC.

J is TRBJ1-6 and V is TRBV4-1; no clear D. The germline V gene encodes CDR1 MGHRA and CDR2 YSYEKL. The CDR3 has 16 residues. Trimming shortened V by 1 base and J by 0 bases, and 7 bases separated the two germline ends. The CDR3 DNA reads as TGCGCCAGCAGCCAAGTACAAAGCTCCTATAATTCACCCCTCCACTTT. This sequence encodes CASSQVQSSYNSPLHF.

The chain carries TRBV7-6 and TRBJ2-5; D not resolved. Trimming left V 4 bases short and J 1 base short, with 13 bases between. Germline assignment: CDR1 SGHVS and CDR2 FNYEAQ. The CDR3 runs to 15 residues. In nucleotides, the CDR3 is TGTGCCAGCAGCTCCCTCCCTAGACTCCAAGAGACCCAGTACTTC. Its translation is CASSSLPRLQETQYF.

A single count supports this clone. V is TRBV28 and J is TRBJ1-6, with D perhaps TRBD1 (6 bases). V was clipped by 5 bases and J by 0 bases, with 11 bases between them. Germline V gene sequence: CDR1 MDHEN, CDR2 SYDVKM. The length of the CDR3 is 16 residues. CDR3 region: CASSRDTSSYNSPLHF. The CDR3 DNA sequence: TGTGCCAGCAGTCGGGACACCAGCTCCTATAATTCACCCCTCCACTTT.

This clone was seen a single time. The rearrangement links TRBV7-8 to TRBJ2-5; TRBD2 matches 10 bases. CDR3 size: 16 residues. V trimming: 5 bases; J trimming: 2 bases; junction bases outside the gene matches: 8. Germline V CDR1 and CDR2: SGHVS, FQNEAQ. CDR3 loop: CASSQRAGGQQETQYF. The CDR3 DNA reads TGTGCCAGCAGCCAAAGAGCGGGGGGGCAACAAGAGACCCAGTACTTC.

This clone was counted a single time. This rearrangement joins TRBV7-9 to TRBJ2-5; D perhaps matches TRBD1 (5 bases). This CDR3 spans 14 amino acids. Trimming left V 1 base short and J 2 bases short, with 8 bases between. CDR1 SEHNR and CDR2 FQNEAQ come from the germline V gene (reference sequence). CDR3 sequence: CASSLVDSQETQYF. The CDR3 nucleotides read TGTGCCAGCAGCTTAGTAGACAGTCAAGAGACCCAGTACTTC.

The gene calls are TRBV28 and TRBJ2-3; possibly TRBD2 for D (6 bases). Germline values: CDR1 MDHEN, CDR2 SYDVKM. Trimming removed 9 bases from V and 1 base from J, with 20 bases in between. There are 16 residues in the CDR3. The CDR3, as DNA: TGTGCCAGGGGGGTGGTAGGACTAACGCGCACAGATACGCAGTATTTT. Encoded protein: CARGVVGLTRTDTQYF. Together with reference TRBV28 and TRBJ2-3, the CDR3 gives the full variable domain: DVKVTQSSRYLVKRTGEKVFLECVQDMDHENMFWYRQDPGLGLRLIYFSYDVKMKEKGDIPEGYSVSREKKERFSLILESASTNQTSMYLCARGVVGLTRTDTQYFGPGTRLTVL.

The rearrangement joins TRBV29-1 to TRBJ2-7; D remains ambiguous. The CDR3 has 10 residues. Trimming removed 2 bases from V and 4 bases from J, with 3 bases in between. Per germline, CDR1 SQVTM and CDR2 ANQGSEA. The DNA for the CDR3 is TGCAGCGTTGAACGGTACGAGCAGTACTTC. This translates into CSVERYEQYF.

The chain combines TRBV5-3 with TRBJ2-2, with 10 bases that match TRBD1. TRBV5-3 counts as an open reading frame of uncertain function. The CDR3 sequence is 19 residues long. V trimming: 1 base; J trimming: 1 base; junction bases outside the gene matches: 10. CDR3 sequence (DNA): TGTGCCAGAAGCTTGATTACCACGGACAGGGGGGTGAACACCGGGGAGCTGTTTTTT. Its translation: CARSLITTDRGVNTGELFF.

This clone is a singleton in its sample. The rearrangement links TRBV13 to TRBJ2-5; perhaps TRBD2 as D (5 bases). This CDR3 comprises 14 residues. Germline V gene data show CDR1 as PRHDT and CDR2 as FYEKMQ (reference sequence). With 5 bases removed from V and 5 bases from J, the gap between germline ends came to 15 bases. CDR3 region: CASSPPGSGETQYF. DNA for the CDR3: TGTGCCAGCAGCCCCCCGGGATCGGGGGAGACCCAGTACTTC.

This clone has just a few counts. The V and J genes are TRBV6-5 and TRBJ1-2, with D perhaps TRBD1 (6 bases). This CDR3 has 12 residues. The germline CDR1 and CDR2 sequences are MNHEY and SVGAGI. V was cut by 4 bases and J by 7 bases, with 10 bases left in between. The CDR3 here is CASSSNRVGYTF. The CDR3 coding sequence is TGTGCCAGCAGTTCAAACAGGGTTGGCTACACCTTC.

The rearrangement links TRBV28 to TRBJ1-5, with 9 nucleotides matching TRBD1. Per germline, CDR1 MDHEN and CDR2 SYDVKM. There are 15 residues in the CDR3. With 5 bases clipped from V and 4 bases from J, the junction kept 6 bases outside the gene matches. The CDR3 sequence is CASSGTGTGNQPQHF. The CDR3 nucleotides are TGTGCCAGCAGTGGGACAGGGACGGGGAATCAGCCCCAGCATTTT.

CDR3 bases: TGTGCCAGCAGCCCCCGGGACAGCAATTCACCCCTCCACTTT. It encodes CASSPRDSNSPLHF. The V and J genes are TRBV13 and TRBJ1-6; 7 nucleotides match TRBD1. CDR1 is PRHDT and CDR2 is FYEKMQ in the germline V gene (reference sequence). The CDR3 runs 14 residues. The junction had 5 bases not matched to a gene; V was cut back by 5 bases and J by 7 bases.

The J gene is TRBJ2-3, the V gene TRBV2; TRBD2 matches 10 bases. Germline V gene sequence: CDR1 SNHLY, CDR2 FYNNEI. There are 20 residues in the CDR3. V was pared by 4 bases and J by 1 base, with 17 bases of the junction left unmatched. The CDR3 loop is CASSGEPRPSGGAGTDTQYF. The CDR3 nucleotides are TGTGCCAGCAGTGGGGAACCTCGACCCAGCGGGGGGGCAGGCACAGATACGCAGTATTTT.